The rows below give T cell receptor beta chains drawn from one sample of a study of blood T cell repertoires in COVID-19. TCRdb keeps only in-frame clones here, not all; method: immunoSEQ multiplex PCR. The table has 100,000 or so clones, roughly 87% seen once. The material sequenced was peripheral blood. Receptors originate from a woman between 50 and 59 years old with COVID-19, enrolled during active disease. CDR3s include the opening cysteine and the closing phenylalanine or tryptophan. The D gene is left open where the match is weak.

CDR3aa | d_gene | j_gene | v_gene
CARAPGTGELFF | . | TRBJ2-2 | TRBV7-9
CATSELTGAQETQYF | TRBD1 | TRBJ2-5 | TRBV24-1
CASSRDRELYEQYF | TRBD1 | TRBJ2-7 | TRBV5-1
CAWSVFREGTEAFF | . | TRBJ1-1 | TRBV30
CASSYTGAFWSPLHF | TRBD1 | TRBJ1-6 | TRBV6-5
CSVGGPGELFF | . | TRBJ2-2 | TRBV29-1
CASSLGPAGAGHEQFF | TRBD2 | TRBJ2-1 | TRBV7-2
CASSPGTRRETQYF | TRBD2 | TRBJ2-5 | TRBV5-4
CASSYQDSNTEAFF | . | TRBJ1-1 | TRBV6-6
CASSSTGIHSGNTIYF | . | TRBJ1-3 | TRBV6-5
CASTRGSSYNEQFF | . | TRBJ2-1 | TRBV27
CATRAGINQPQHF | . | TRBJ1-5 | TRBV6-5
CASSRPSTGDWAGELFF | TRBD1 | TRBJ2-2 | TRBV3-1/TRBV3-2
CASSQGHGPYEQYF | . | TRBJ2-7 | TRBV14
CASSLPPGTSNEQFF | TRBD2 | TRBJ2-1 | TRBV5-1
CASSSTGPQGSTDTQYF | . | TRBJ2-3 | TRBV13
CATSRDPQGIEETQYF | TRBD1 | TRBJ2-5 | TRBV15
CASSTTSGVTDTQYF | TRBD2 | TRBJ2-3 | TRBV7-2
CASSPRDRGTYEQYF | TRBD1 | TRBJ2-7 | TRBV6-2/TRBV6-3
CASSPGQAGYGYTF | TRBD1 | TRBJ1-2 | TRBV27
CASSLLPDSPLHF | . | TRBJ1-6 | TRBV5-6
CASSYTGTGDYEQYF | TRBD1 | TRBJ2-7 | TRBV3-1/TRBV3-2
CASSPPWGRTNTGELFF | . | TRBJ2-2 | TRBV18
CATSDSYNEQFF | . | TRBJ2-1 | TRBV24-1
CAWTTGQGIGVQETQYF | TRBD1 | TRBJ2-5 | TRBV30
CASSPGLVGTDTQYF | TRBD2 | TRBJ2-3 | TRBV10-1